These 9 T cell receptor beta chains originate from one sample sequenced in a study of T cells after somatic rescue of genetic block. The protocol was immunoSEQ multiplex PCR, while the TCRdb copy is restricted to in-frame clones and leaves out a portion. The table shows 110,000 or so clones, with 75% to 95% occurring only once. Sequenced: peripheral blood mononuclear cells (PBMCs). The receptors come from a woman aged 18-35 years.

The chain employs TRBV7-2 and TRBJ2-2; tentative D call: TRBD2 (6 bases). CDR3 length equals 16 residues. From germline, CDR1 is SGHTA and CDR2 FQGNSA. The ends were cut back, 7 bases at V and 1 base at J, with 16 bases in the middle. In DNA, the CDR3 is TGTGCCAGCACCACTCAGGCGGGGATGAACACCGGGGAGCTGTTTTTT. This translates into CASTTQAGMNTGELFF.

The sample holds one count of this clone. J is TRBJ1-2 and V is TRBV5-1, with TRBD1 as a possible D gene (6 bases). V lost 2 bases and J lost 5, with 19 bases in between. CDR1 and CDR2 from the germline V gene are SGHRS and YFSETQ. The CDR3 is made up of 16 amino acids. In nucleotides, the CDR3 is TGCGCCAGCAGCTTACAACCCGCAGGGGTAGAATATGGCTACACCTTC. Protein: CASSLQPAGVEYGYTF. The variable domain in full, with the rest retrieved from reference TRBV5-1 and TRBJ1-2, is KAGVTQTPRYLIKTRGQQVTLSCSPISGHRSVSWYQQTPGQGLQFLFEYFSETQRNKGNFPGRFSGRQFSNSRSEMNVSTLELGDSALYLCASSLQPAGVEYGYTFGSGTRLTVV.

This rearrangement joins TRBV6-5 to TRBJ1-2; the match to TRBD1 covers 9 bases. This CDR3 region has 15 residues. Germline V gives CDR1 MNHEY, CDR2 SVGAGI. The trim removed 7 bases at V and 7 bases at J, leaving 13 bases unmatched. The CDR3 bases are TGTGCCAGCACCTCACCGGACAGGGGTCTACCTGGCTACACCTTC. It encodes CASTSPDRGLPGYTF.

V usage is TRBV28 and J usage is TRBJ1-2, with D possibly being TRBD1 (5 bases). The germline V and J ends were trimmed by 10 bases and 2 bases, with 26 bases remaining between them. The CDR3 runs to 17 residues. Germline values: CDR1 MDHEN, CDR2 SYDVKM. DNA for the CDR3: TGTGCCACTTTCAGGGCTCGAGCCCTCACGGGGAACTATGGCTACACCTTC. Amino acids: CATFRARALTGNYGYTF.

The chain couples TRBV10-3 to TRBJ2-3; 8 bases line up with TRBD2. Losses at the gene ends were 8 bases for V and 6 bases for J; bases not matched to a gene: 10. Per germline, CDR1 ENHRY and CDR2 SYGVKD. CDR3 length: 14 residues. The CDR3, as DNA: TGTGCCATCGGGCCCCGGGGGGGCCCCGATACGCAGTATTTT. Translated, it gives CAIGPRGGPDTQYF.

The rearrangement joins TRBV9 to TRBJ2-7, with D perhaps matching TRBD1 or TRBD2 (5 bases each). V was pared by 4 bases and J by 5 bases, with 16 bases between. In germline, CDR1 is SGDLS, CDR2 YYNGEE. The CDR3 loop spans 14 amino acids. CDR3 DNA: TGTGCCAGCAGCCCTGGCCCGGGGCCCAACGAGCAGTACTTC. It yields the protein CASSPGPGPNEQYF. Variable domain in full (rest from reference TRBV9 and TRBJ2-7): DSGVTQTPKHLITATGQRVTLRCSPRSGDLSVYWYQQSLDQGLQFLIQYYNGEERAKGNILERFSAQQFPDLHSELNLSSLELGDSALYFCASSPGPGPNEQYFGPGTRLTVT.

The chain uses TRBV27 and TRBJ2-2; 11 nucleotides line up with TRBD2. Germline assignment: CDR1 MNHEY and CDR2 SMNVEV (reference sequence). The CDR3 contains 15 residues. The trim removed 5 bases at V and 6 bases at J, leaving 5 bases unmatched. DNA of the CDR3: TGTGCCAGCAGTGATTTTAGCGGGGGGGCCGGGGAGCTGTTTTTT. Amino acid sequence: CASSDFSGGAGELFF.

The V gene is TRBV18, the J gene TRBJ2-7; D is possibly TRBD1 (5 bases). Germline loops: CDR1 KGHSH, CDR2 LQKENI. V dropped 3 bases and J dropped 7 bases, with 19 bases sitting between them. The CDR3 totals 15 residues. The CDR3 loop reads CASSPSNRPGGEQYF. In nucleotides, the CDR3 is TGTGCCAGCTCACCGAGCAACAGGCCCGGTGGAGAGCAGTACTTC.

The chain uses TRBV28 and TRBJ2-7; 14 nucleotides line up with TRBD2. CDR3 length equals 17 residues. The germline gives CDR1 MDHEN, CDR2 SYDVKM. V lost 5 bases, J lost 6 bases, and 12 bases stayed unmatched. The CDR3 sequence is CASSPRLAGGRRGEQYF. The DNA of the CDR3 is TGTGCCAGCAGTCCACGACTAGCGGGGGGGCGACGGGGCGAGCAGTACTTC.